This T cell receptor beta chain was documented in a study of blood T cell repertoires in COVID-19. Clones were read by immunoSEQ multiplex PCR, and TCRdb kept only the in-frame ones, dropping some. The sample has about 180,000 clones, roughly four fifths seen once. The Seattle site enrolled patients during active infection and followed them longitudinally. The CDR3 spans 15 residues. Trimming at V came to 5 bases and at J to 4 bases, leaving 9 bases not matched to a gene. Germline lookup yields CDR1 MNHEY and CDR2 SVGAGI. The rearrangement uses TRBV6-5 and TRBJ2-5, with TRBD2 identical over 8 bases. What was sequenced was peripheral blood. The receptor was isolated from a woman in her seventies with COVID-19, enrolled during active disease. In nucleotides, the CDR3 is TGTGCCAGCAGTCCCGGGGGGGGATGGACAGAGACCCAGTACTTC. Its translation: CASSPGGGWTETQYF.